The 13 T cell receptor beta chains below were found in one sample sequenced in a study of T cells in Graves' hyperthyroidism and ophthalmopathy. Regions amplified from RNA transcripts were the TCR beta CDR3 regions. The HTBI primer set was used in a first-round RT-PCR of the TCR CDR3. TCRdb reprocessed the multiplex PCR reads via MiXCR and lists one record per CDR3 protein. The table includes about 460,000 distinct CDR3 sequences, 20% to 25% detected once. Material for sequencing was blood. Source of these receptors: a woman in her sixties or seventies with Graves' ophthalmopathy.

This clonotype was recorded many times. CDR3 region: CASSVGFNEQYF. DNA for the CDR3: TGTGCCAGCAGTGTGGGGTTTAACGAGCAGTACTTC. J is TRBJ2-7 and V is TRBV28; D is uncertain. Germline V CDR1 and CDR2: MDHEN, SYDVKM. CDR3 length: 12 amino acids. The ends were cut back, 5 bases at V and 5 bases at J, with 10 bases in the middle.

Only a few counts were recorded for this clonotype. The chain is built from TRBV10-2 and TRBJ2-5, with TRBD2 identical over 14 bases. V dropped 4 bases and J dropped 3; count of bases not matched to a gene: 4. The CDR3 is 16 residues long. In germline, CDR1 is WSHSY, CDR2 SAAADI. CDR3 nucleotide sequence: TGCGCCAGCAGTGTGACTAGCGGGAGGGCCGAAGAGACCCAGTACTTC. Residues: CASSVTSGRAEETQYF.

V usage is TRBV20-1 and J usage is TRBJ2-2; D assignment may be TRBD1 or TRBD2 (5 bases each). V was trimmed by 1 base and J by 2 bases, leaving 11 bases between them. Germline V lookup: CDR1 DFQATT, CDR2 SNEGSKA (reference sequence). This CDR3 contains 15 residues. The CDR3 loop reads CSARGGTINTGELFF. The CDR3 DNA is TGCAGTGCTAGAGGGGGGACGATTAACACCGGGGAGCTGTTTTTT.

V usage is TRBV2 and J usage is TRBJ2-1, with TRBD2 matching over 8 bases. Germline CDR1 and CDR2: SNHLY and FYNNEI. The CDR3 runs 13 residues. V lost 7 bases and J lost 7; bases outside the gene matches: 6. The CDR3: CASIAGGPNEQFF. The CDR3 coding sequence is TGTGCCAGCATTGCGGGAGGACCTAATGAGCAGTTCTTC.

The CDR3 here is CASSLVPSGKEGTDTQYF. As DNA, the CDR3 is TGTGCCAGCAGCTTAGTCCCTAGCGGGAAGGAGGGGACAGATACGCAGTATTTT. V usage is TRBV7-2 and J usage is TRBJ2-3; TRBD2 matches at 9 bases. This CDR3 is 18 amino acids long. Germline lookup yields CDR1 SGHTA and CDR2 FQGNSA. J lost 3 bases, V lost 1 base, and 11 bases had no gene match.

The CDR3 DNA reads as TGTGCCAGCCGAGCGAGCGGGAGCAACCCCGCCGGTCAGTATTTT. This codes for CASRASGSNPAGQYF. The chain employs TRBV27 and TRBJ2-3; 8 positions match TRBD2. Germline loops: CDR1 MNHEY, CDR2 SMNVEV (reference sequence). The CDR3 length is 15 residues. With 8 bases clipped from V and 12 bases from J, the junction kept 19 bases outside the gene matches.

This clonotype was counted between two and nine times. The chain has TRBV10-3 and TRBJ2-7; 7 bases fit TRBD2. The CDR3 loop spans 12 amino acids. The germline CDR1 and CDR2 sequences are ENHRY and SYGVKD. The V segment lost 4 bases and the J segment 7 bases; nucleotides outside the gene matches: 4. The CDR3 nucleotides are TGTGCCATCAGTGGGGTACTAGCGGAGCAGTACTTC. Its translation is CAISGVLAEQYF.

Regarding this clonotype: One base away lies a much larger clone, so this may be a sequencing read error. The chain has TRBV3-1 and TRBJ1-1; D call uncertain. The germline gives CDR1 LGHDT, CDR2 YNNKEL (reference sequence). The CDR3 runs 14 residues. In nucleotides, the CDR3 is TGTGCCGGCAGCCAAGTATCCGGGAACACTGAAGCTTTCTTT. Translating gives CAGSQVSGNTEAFF.

This clonotype has just a few counts. The chain carries TRBV11-2 and TRBJ2-7; the D is unclear. V was clipped by 5 bases and J by 0 bases, with 11 bases between them. The CDR3 contains 14 residues. Germline loops: CDR1 SGHAT, CDR2 FQNNGV. In nucleotides, the CDR3 is TGTGCCAGCAGCCTAGGGCCCCGCTCCTACGAGCAGTACTTC. Protein: CASSLGPRSYEQYF.

The chain is built from TRBV19 and TRBJ2-1; 9 bases align to TRBD2. The CDR3 has 18 residues. J gave up 7 bases and V 2 bases, and 15 bases lay outside the gene matches. CDR1 is LNHDA, CDR2 SQIVND, per germline (reference sequence). The CDR3 region is CASSIRRVAGVSLNEQFF. CDR3 sequence (DNA): TGTGCCAGTAGTATAAGGAGGGTAGCGGGAGTAAGTTTAAATGAGCAGTTCTTC. The full variable domain, its missing parts supplied by reference TRBV19 and TRBJ2-1, is DGGITQSPKYLFRKEGQNVTLSCEQNLNHDAMYWYRQDPGQGLRLIYYSQIVNDFQKGDIAEGYSVSREKKESFPLTVTSAQKNPTAFYLCASSIRRVAGVSLNEQFFGPGTRLTVL.

This clonotype was observed many times. The CDR3 sequence: CASSLLAGGPLWVNEQFF. In DNA form, the CDR3 reads TGTGCCAGCAGTTTACTAGCGGGAGGGCCCCTGTGGGTCAATGAGCAGTTCTTC. The chain combines TRBV28 with TRBJ2-1; 12 nucleotides match TRBD2. V lost 2 bases and J lost 6; bases outside the gene matches: 11. The CDR3 length is 18 residues. Looked up from germline, CDR1 is MDHEN and CDR2 is SYDVKM.

This clonotype was detected ten times or more. The CDR3 spells CASSQRTGKETQYF. The CDR3 DNA sequence: TGTGCCAGCAGTCAGCGGACGGGAAAAGAGACCCAGTACTTC. The V call is TRBV27, the J call TRBJ2-5; perhaps TRBD2 as D (5 bases). In germline, CDR1 is MNHEY, CDR2 SMNVEV (reference sequence). Trimming removed 5 bases from V and 3 bases from J, with 13 bases in between. CDR3 length: 14 amino acids.

The chain combines TRBV9 with TRBJ2-5; 11 nucleotides align to TRBD1. Germline CDR1 is SGDLS and CDR2 is YYNGEE. The CDR3 consists of 15 residues. The V and J ends lost 4 bases and 2 bases, in that order; junction bases with no gene match: 4. CDR3 sequence reads: CASSWGQGEQETQYF. The CDR3 DNA reads TGTGCCAGCAGCTGGGGACAGGGGGAACAAGAGACCCAGTACTTC.